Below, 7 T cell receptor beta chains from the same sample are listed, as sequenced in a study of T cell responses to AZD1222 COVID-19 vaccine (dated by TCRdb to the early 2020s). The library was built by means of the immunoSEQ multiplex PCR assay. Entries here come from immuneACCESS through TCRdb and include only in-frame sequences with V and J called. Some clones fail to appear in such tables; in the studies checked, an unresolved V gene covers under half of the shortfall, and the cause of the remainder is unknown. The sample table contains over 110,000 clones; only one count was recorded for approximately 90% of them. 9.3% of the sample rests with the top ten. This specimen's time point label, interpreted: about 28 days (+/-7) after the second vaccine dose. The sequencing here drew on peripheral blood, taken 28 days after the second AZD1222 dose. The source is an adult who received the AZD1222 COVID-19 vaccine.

Here the CDR3 reads CASSPGRLTEAFF. The DNA for the CDR3 is TGTGCCAGCAGCCCGGGACGGCTCACTGAAGCTTTCTTT. The genes are TRBV12-3 or TRBV12-4 and TRBJ1-1, with D perhaps TRBD1 (5 bases). V lost 6 bases and J lost 4, with 12 bases in between. The CDR3 is 13 amino acids.

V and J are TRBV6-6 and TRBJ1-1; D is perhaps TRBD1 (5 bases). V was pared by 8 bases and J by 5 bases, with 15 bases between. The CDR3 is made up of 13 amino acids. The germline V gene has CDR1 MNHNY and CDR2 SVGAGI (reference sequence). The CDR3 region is CASLSGTGTEAFF. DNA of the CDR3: TGTGCCAGCCTTTCCGGGACCGGGACTGAAGCTTTCTTT.

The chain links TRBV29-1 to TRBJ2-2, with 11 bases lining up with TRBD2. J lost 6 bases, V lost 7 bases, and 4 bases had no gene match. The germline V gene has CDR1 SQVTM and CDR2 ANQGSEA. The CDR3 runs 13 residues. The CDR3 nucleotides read TGCAGCGGGACTAGCGGGTGGCCCGGGGAGCTGTTTTTT. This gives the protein CSGTSGWPGELFF.

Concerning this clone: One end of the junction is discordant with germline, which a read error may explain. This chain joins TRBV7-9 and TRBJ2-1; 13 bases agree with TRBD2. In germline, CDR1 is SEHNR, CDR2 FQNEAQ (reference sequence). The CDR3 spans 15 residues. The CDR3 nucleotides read TGTGCCAGCACCTTACTAGCGGGAGGGTACAATGAGCAGTTCTTC. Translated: CASTLLAGGYNEQFF.

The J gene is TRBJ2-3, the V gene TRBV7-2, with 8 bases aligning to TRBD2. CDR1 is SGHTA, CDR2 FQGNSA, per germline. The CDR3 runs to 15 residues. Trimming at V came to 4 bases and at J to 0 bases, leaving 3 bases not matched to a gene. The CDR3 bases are TGTGCCAGCAGCTCAGCGGGGGCTAGCACAGATACGCAGTATTTT. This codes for CASSSAGASTDTQYF.

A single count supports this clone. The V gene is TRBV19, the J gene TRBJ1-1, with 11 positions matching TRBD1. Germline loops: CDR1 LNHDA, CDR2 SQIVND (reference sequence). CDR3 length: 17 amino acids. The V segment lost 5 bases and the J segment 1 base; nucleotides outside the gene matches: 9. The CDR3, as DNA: TGTGCCAGTAGTTCCTCGGACAGGGGGCCTCGGAACACTGAAGCTTTCTTT. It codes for CASSSSDRGPRNTEAFF. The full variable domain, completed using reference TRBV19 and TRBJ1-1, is DGGITQSPKYLFRKEGQNVTLSCEQNLNHDAMYWYRQDPGQGLRLIYYSQIVNDFQKGDIAEGYSVSREKKESFPLTVTSAQKNPTAFYLCASSSSDRGPRNTEAFFGQGTRLTVV.

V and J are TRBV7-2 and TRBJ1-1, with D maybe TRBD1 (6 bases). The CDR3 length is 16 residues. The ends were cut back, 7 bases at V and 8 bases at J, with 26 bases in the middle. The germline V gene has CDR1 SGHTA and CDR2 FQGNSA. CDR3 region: CASTALRGLGTVEAFF. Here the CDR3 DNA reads TGTGCCAGCACCGCCCTCAGGGGATTGGGAACTGTAGAAGCTTTCTTT.